A single sample gave rise to the 10 T cell receptor beta chains below, sequenced in a study of vaccination effects on CD4 cells after COVID-19. Assay used: immunoSEQ multiplex PCR; TCRdb lists only in-frame clones, some missing. The sample records around 32,000 clones, about two thirds being singletons. Before sequencing took place, the ViraFEST assay used viral peptide pools to expand antigen-specific CD4+ T cells. After around 10 days in culture, the CD4+ T cells were isolated. Each participant received a vaccine that was either BNT162b2 or mRNA-1273, given as two doses. These TCRs' antigens remain unknown. Sequencing used CD4+ T cells from PBMCs cultured with SARS-CoV-2 spike peptides, obtained after COVID-19 vaccination. These receptors all come from a human donor who received a COVID-19 vaccine.

The V gene is TRBV6-5, the J gene TRBJ2-2; no clear D gene. The V gene's germline CDR1 is MNHEY and CDR2 SVGAGI. The CDR3 consists of 12 residues. V lost 6 bases and J 2 bases, leaving 4 bases between the germline ends. For the CDR3, the DNA is TGTGCCAGCAGCCCAAACACCGGGGAGCTGTTTTTT. Translation gives CASSPNTGELFF.

In this sample, this clone turned up once. The chain joins TRBV30 to TRBJ2-7; TRBD2 matches at 11 bases. This CDR3 spans 14 amino acids. Looked up from germline, CDR1 is GTSNPN and CDR2 is SVGIG (reference sequence). V lost 2 bases, J lost 3 bases, and 3 bases stayed unmatched. CDR3 sequence: CAWSQLAGVYEQYF. DNA of the CDR3: TGTGCCTGGAGTCAACTAGCGGGGGTCTACGAGCAGTACTTC.

This chain joins TRBV6-5 and TRBJ2-1; D is uncertain. Looked up from germline, CDR1 is MNHEY and CDR2 is SVGAGI. This CDR3 contains 13 residues. V lost 6 bases and J 7 bases, leaving 13 bases between the germline ends. The CDR3 region is CASRGSVANEQFF. The CDR3 coding sequence is TGTGCCAGCAGGGGGTCGGTGGCTAATGAGCAGTTCTTC.

The CDR3 loop is CASSQGKVLNGYTF. The CDR3 DNA is TGTGCCAGCAGCCAAGGAAAGGTACTGAATGGCTACACCTTC. The V and J genes are TRBV3-1 (or the pseudogene TRBV3-2) and TRBJ1-2; D is ambiguous. This CDR3 spans 14 amino acids. Trimming took 1 base from V and 6 from J, leaving 12 bases between them. CDR1 and CDR2 from the germline V gene are LGHDT and YNNKEL (reference sequence).

The chain joins TRBV5-6 to TRBJ2-1, with 11 positions matching TRBD2. Germline CDR1 and CDR2: SGHDT and YYEEEE. Trimming cost V 4 bases and J 6 bases; bases outside gene matches: 6. CDR3 size: 15 residues. The CDR3 is CASSLGLAGFNEQFF. CDR3 DNA sequence: TGTGCCAGCAGCCTAGGACTAGCGGGTTTCAATGAGCAGTTCTTC.

This clone was found a few times. The rearrangement joins TRBV30 to TRBJ1-2, with D uncertain. Germline CDR1 and CDR2: GTSNPN and SVGIG (reference sequence). The CDR3 totals 12 residues. V was shortened by 5 bases and J by 4 bases, with 11 bases between the two germline ends. In nucleotides, the CDR3 is TGTGCCTGGTCGGGCAGCTCCTATGGCTACACCTTC. Protein sequence: CAWSGSSYGYTF.

V gene TRBV2 combines with J gene TRBJ1-1; 7 bases line up with TRBD1. J was trimmed by 2 bases and V by 5 bases; bases with no gene match: 8. Germline CDR1 is SNHLY and CDR2 is FYNNEI. The CDR3 is 15 residues long. CDR3 region: CASSSSGTVNTEAFF. The DNA of the CDR3 is TGTGCCAGCAGTTCTTCCGGGACAGTTAACACTGAAGCTTTCTTT.

The chain joins TRBV19 to TRBJ1-1; D gene uncertain. CDR1 and CDR2 from the germline V gene are LNHDA and SQIVND (reference sequence). Trimming took 5 bases from V and 4 from J, leaving 11 bases between them. The CDR3 consists of 13 residues. In nucleotides, the CDR3 is TGTGCCAGTAGTTTCGCTCCTCGCACTGAAGCTTTCTTT. It is translated as CASSFAPRTEAFF.

Only one count was recorded for this clone. The rearrangement links TRBV27 to TRBJ2-5; D is ambiguous. The V gene's germline CDR1 is MNHEY and CDR2 SMNVEV (reference sequence). V lost 3 bases and J lost 2, with 19 bases in between. This CDR3 spans 17 amino acids. The CDR3 DNA reads as TGTGCCAGCAGTTTTCGCCACCACGGTGGGCCGCAAGAGACCCAGTACTTC. Amino acid sequence: CASSFRHHGGPQETQYF.

This chain connects TRBV12-3 or TRBV12-4 to TRBJ1-5; 8 positions agree with TRBD1. The V and J ends lost 5 bases and 15 bases, in that order; junction bases with no gene match: 9. The CDR3 contains 12 residues. The CDR3 sequence: CASSRPRGHRHF. CDR3 sequence (DNA): TGTGCCAGCAGTCGCCCCAGGGGGCATCGGCATTTT.